The clone carrying this T cell receptor beta chain was seen a single time. Its antigen is as yet unknown. The sample is drawn from a study of blood T cells in healthy people across ages. Whole-study findings and limits: Considered underestimates were the diversity estimates obtained from one million T cells. There was a strong correlation between TCR beta diversity and naive T cell percentage. Age showed a roughly linear inverse relationship with TCR beta diversity per million T cells.

This CDR3 is 14 amino acids long. Germline V gene data show CDR1 as MGHRA and CDR2 as YSYEKL. Trimming cost V 0 bases and J 8 bases, with 10 bases left between them. Primers used in a second PCR of roughly 7 to 12 cycles were a sample-barcoded 5' primer and a J-beta primer mix. Tags on each cDNA molecule came from a template-switch adaptor with 12 random nucleotides. One entry per CDR3 protein results from TCRdb running MiXCR on the 5' RACE reads. The sample holds around 780,000 distinct CDR3 sequences; roughly 56% are singletons and the top ten take approximately 24%. This TCR came from a man aged 35-49 years in good health. The sample consisted of blood. The chain links TRBV4-1 to TRBJ2-2; D remains ambiguous. The CDR3 nucleotides read TGCGCCAGCAGCCAAGACGCCGGGTATGGGGAGCTGTTTTTT. This codes for CASSQDAGYGELFF.